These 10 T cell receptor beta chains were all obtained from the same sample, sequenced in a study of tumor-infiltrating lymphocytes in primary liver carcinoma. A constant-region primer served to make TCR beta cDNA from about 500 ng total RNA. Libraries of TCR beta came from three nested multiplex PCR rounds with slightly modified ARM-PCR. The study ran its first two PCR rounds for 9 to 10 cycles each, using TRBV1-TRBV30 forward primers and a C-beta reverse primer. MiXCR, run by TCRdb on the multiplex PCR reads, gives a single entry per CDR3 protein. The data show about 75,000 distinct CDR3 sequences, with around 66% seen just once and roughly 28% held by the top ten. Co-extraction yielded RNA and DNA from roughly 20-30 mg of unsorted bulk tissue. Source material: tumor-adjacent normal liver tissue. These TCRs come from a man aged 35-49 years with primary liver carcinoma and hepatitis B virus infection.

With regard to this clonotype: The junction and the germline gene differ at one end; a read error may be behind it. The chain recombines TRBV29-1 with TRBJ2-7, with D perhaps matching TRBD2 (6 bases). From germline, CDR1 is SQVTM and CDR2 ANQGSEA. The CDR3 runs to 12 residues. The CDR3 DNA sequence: TGCAGCGTTACTAGCAACTCCTACGGGCAGTACTTC. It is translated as CSVTSNSYGQYF.

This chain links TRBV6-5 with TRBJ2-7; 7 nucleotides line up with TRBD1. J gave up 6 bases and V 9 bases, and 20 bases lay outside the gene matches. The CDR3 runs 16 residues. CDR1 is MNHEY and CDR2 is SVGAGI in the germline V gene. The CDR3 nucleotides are TGTGCCAGTAGGCCCGGACAGGCAGCACCCTTTTTCGAGCAGTACTTC. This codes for CASRPGQAAPFFEQYF.

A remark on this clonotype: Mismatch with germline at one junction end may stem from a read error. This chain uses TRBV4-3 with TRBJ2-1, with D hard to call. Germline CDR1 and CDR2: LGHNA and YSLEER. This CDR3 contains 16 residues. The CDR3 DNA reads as TGCGCCAAGAGCCATGATAGAGTAGACACCTACAATGGGCAGTTCTTC. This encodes CAKSHDRVDTYNGQFF.

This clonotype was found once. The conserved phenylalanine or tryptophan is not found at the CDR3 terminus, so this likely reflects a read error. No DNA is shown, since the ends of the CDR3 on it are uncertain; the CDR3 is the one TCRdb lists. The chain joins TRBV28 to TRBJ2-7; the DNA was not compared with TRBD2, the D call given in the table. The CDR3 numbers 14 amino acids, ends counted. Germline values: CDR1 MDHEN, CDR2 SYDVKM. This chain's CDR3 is CANSLLAGDYEQYL.

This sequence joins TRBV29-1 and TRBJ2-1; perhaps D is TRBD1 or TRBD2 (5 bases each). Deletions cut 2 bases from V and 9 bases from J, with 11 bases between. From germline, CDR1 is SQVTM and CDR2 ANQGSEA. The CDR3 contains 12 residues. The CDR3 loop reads CSVELADSEQFF. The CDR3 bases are TGCAGCGTTGAACTAGCAGACAGTGAGCAGTTCTTC.

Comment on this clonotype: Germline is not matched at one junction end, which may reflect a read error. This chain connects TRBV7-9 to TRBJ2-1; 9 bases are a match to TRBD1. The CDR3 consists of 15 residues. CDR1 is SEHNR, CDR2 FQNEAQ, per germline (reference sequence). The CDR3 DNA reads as TGTGCAAGCAGCATGAACAGGGGGCAGAGGAATGAGCAGTTCTTC. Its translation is CASSMNRGQRNEQFF.

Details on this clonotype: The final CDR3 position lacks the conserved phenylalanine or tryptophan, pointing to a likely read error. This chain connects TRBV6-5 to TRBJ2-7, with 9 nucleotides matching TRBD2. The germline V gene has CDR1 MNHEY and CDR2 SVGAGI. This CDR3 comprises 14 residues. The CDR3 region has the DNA TGTGCCAGCAGTCCGCGGGAGGGCCTGTACGGGCAGTACCTC. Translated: CASSPREGLYGQYL.

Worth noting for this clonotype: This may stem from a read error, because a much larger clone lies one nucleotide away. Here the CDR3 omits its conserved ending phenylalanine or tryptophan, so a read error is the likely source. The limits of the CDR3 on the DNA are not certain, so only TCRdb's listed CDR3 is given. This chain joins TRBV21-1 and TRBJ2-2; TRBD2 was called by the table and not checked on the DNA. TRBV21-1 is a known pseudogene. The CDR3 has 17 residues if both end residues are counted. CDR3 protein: CASSPELGGRYTGELFS.

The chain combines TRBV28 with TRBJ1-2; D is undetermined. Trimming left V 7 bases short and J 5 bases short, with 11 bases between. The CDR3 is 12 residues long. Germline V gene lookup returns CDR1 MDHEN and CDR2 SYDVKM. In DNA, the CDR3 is TGTGCCAGCAAGCTCGGACTATATGGCTACACCTTC. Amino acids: CASKLGLYGYTF.

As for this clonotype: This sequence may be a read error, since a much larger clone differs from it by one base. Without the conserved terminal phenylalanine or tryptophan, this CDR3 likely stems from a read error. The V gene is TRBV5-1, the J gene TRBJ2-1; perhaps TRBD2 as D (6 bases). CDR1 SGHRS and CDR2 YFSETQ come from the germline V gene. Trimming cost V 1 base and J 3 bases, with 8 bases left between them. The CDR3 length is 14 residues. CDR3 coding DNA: TGCGCCAGCAGCTTGTCTAGCGTCTACAATGAGCAGTTCTCC. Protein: CASSLSSVYNEQFS.